This T cell receptor beta chain is drawn from a study of cytomegalovirus exposure and HLA in healthy donors. Study results and limitations: Analysis performed later showed TCR beta chains linked to HLA being more clonally expanded than equally common others. Reports indicated that the classifier achieved high specificity and sensitivity in diagnosing cytomegalovirus status. TCR beta V- and J-gene trimming was later associated with a missense DCLRE1C variant. The study designated some 180 TCR beta chains cytomegalovirus-associated.

Researchers ran the PCR with 60 Vbeta and 13 Jbeta primers. Sequenced by immunoSEQ multiplex PCR; TCRdb stores in-frame clones only, minus some. The sample shows fewer than 200,000 clones, roughly 80% of them seen only once. A remark on this clone: Its specificity is not known.

V lost 2 bases and J 0 bases, leaving 8 bases between the germline ends. CDR3 length: 15 amino acids. Germline V gene sequence: CDR1 SEHNR, CDR2 FQNEAQ (reference sequence). This TCR was sampled from a boy aged 10-17 years in good health and CMV-seronegative. What was sequenced was PBMCs. J is TRBJ2-1 and V is TRBV7-9; a possible D gene is TRBD2 (5 bases). CDR3 protein: CASSLRDTSYNEQFF. The CDR3, as DNA: TGTGCCAGCAGCTTACGGGATACCTCCTACAATGAGCAGTTCTTC. Full variable domain (rest looked up from reference TRBV7-9 and TRBJ2-1): DTGVSQNPRHKITKRGQNVTFRCDPISEHNRLYWYRQTLGQGPEFLTYFQNEAQLEKSRLLSDRFSAERPKGSFSTLEIQRTEQGDSAMYLCASSLRDTSYNEQFFGPGTRLTVL.